These 12 T cell receptor beta chains originate from one sample sequenced in a study of blood T cells in healthy people across ages. A second PCR of 7 to 11 cycles used a sample-barcoded 5' primer and a J-beta primer mix. In TCRdb, the 5' RACE reads were re-called with MiXCR into one record per CDR3 protein. Altogether approximately 960,000 distinct CDR3 sequences are present, under 35% being singletons, with the ten largest covering roughly 10%. This sample was shared with a second study, whose subject was T cells of mothers and their children.

Material for sequencing was blood. The receptors derive from a woman aged 35 to 49 in good health.

The rearrangement uses TRBV7-9 and TRBJ2-3; 12 nucleotides agree with TRBD2. V lost 2 bases to trimming and J lost 6 bases; unmatched junction nucleotides: 6. The CDR3 has 16 residues. CDR1 is SEHNR, CDR2 FQNEAQ, per germline (reference sequence). The CDR3: CASSLPLAGGLDTQYF. The DNA of the CDR3 is TGTGCCAGCAGCTTACCCCTAGCGGGGGGGTTGGATACGCAGTATTTT.

This clonotype showed up just a few times. The chain uses TRBV7-8 and TRBJ1-5; a weak D match, TRBD1 (5 bases). There are 14 residues in the CDR3. Germline CDR1 is SGHVS and CDR2 is FQNEAQ. V was shortened by 4 bases and J by 3 bases, with 10 bases between the two germline ends. The CDR3 region is CASSYAGLNQPQHF. CDR3 DNA: TGTGCCAGCAGCTATGCAGGGCTCAATCAGCCCCAGCATTTT.

A few counts support this clonotype. The CDR3 is CATMGSFSYEQYF. Here the CDR3 DNA reads TGTGCCACCATGGGCAGTTTCTCCTACGAGCAGTACTTC. V is TRBV15 and J is TRBJ2-7, with no clear D. V lost 7 bases and J lost 0, with 10 bases in between. Germline V gene lookup returns CDR1 LNHNV and CDR2 YYDKDF (reference sequence). This CDR3 is 13 amino acids long. The whole variable domain, remainder taken from reference TRBV15 and TRBJ2-7, is DAMVIQNPRYQVTQFGKPVTLSCSQTLNHNVMYWYQQKSSQAPKLLFHYYDKDFNNEADTPDNFQSRRPNTSFCFLDIRSPGLGDTAMYLCATMGSFSYEQYFGPGTRLTVT.

The J gene is TRBJ2-2, the V gene TRBV9; D remains unclear. This CDR3 has 15 residues. The germline V and J ends were trimmed by 0 bases and 4 bases, with 10 bases remaining between them. Germline V gives CDR1 SGDLS, CDR2 YYNGEE. The CDR3 sequence: CASSVGMASTGELFF. Here the CDR3 DNA reads TGTGCCAGCAGCGTAGGGATGGCAAGCACCGGGGAGCTGTTTTTT.

The chain carries TRBV28 and TRBJ1-5; no clear D gene. V shed 3 bases and J shed 0 bases, with 12 bases lying between them. This CDR3 region has 16 residues. The germline V gene encodes CDR1 MDHEN and CDR2 SYDVKM. CDR3 DNA: TGTGCCAGCAGTTTTTTAGAGGATACTAGCAATCAGCCCCAGCATTTT. Protein sequence: CASSFLEDTSNQPQHF.

This clonotype was seen repeatedly, ten times or more. The CDR3 spells CASSAILAGTYEQYF. CDR3 in DNA: TGTGCCAGCAGCGCGATTCTAGCGGGGACCTACGAGCAGTACTTC. The chain couples TRBV7-2 to TRBJ2-7; 9 bases are shared with TRBD2. This CDR3 is built from 15 residues. J was trimmed by 2 bases and V by 5 bases; bases with no gene match: 7. Germline lookup yields CDR1 SGHTA and CDR2 FQGNSA.

A few counts support this clonotype. This rearrangement joins TRBV10-3 to TRBJ2-1; TRBD2 aligns across 9 bases. The ends lost 0 bases at V and 7 bases at J; junction bases unmatched: 7. The V gene's germline CDR1 is ENHRY and CDR2 SYGVKD. The CDR3 extends over 16 amino acids. In nucleotides, the CDR3 is TGTGCCATCAGTGAGTCGACGGCTAGCGGGAAGAATGAGCAGTTCTTC. It codes for CAISESTASGKNEQFF.

This clonotype was seen more than once but under ten times. The chain joins TRBV12-3 or TRBV12-4 to TRBJ1-2; TRBD1 might be the D (5 bases). CDR3 length equals 14 residues. Trimming took off 7 bases at V and 5 bases at J, with 17 bases between the two ends. CDR3 in amino acids: CASNSDGATYGYTF. DNA for the CDR3: TGTGCCAGCAATTCCGACGGGGCTACGTATGGCTACACCTTC.

In its sample, this clonotype was seen a few times. The rearrangement uses TRBV12-3 or TRBV12-4 and TRBJ2-3; TRBD2 matches at 8 bases. The CDR3 has 14 residues. After removal of 3 bases from V and 1 base from J, the junction contained 0 bases not matched to a gene. CDR3 protein: CASSFGRGTDTQYF. The CDR3 DNA reads as TGTGCCAGCAGTTTCGGGAGGGGCACAGATACGCAGTATTTT.

This chain links TRBV5-1 with TRBJ2-2, with D unresolved. V lost 6 bases, J lost 1 base, and 4 bases lay in between. CDR1 and CDR2 from the germline V gene are SGHRS and YFSETQ. The CDR3 sequence is 12 residues long. This CDR3 is CASKGNTGELFF. CDR3 in DNA: TGCGCCAGCAAAGGGAACACCGGGGAGCTGTTTTTT.

This clonotype was observed a single time. The gene calls are TRBV12-3 or TRBV12-4 and TRBJ2-7; 7 bases agree with TRBD1. Gene TRBJ2-5 matches the end of the DNA better, so the J call may be wrong. The CDR3 spans 16 residues. The DNA of the CDR3 is TGTGCCAGCAGTTTAGGCCCCGACAGGGCTCAAGAGACCCAGTACTTC. Its translation: CASSLGPDRAQETQYF.

In this sample, this clonotype turned up many times. The V gene is TRBV30, the J gene TRBJ2-7; D may be TRBD1 (6 bases). Germline assignment: CDR1 GTSNPN and CDR2 SVGIG (reference sequence). V gave up 1 base and J gave up 3 bases, with 7 bases separating them. CDR3 size: 12 residues. As DNA, the CDR3 is TGTGCCTGGAGTGCGGACAGCTACGAGCAGTACTTC. Encoded protein: CAWSADSYEQYF.